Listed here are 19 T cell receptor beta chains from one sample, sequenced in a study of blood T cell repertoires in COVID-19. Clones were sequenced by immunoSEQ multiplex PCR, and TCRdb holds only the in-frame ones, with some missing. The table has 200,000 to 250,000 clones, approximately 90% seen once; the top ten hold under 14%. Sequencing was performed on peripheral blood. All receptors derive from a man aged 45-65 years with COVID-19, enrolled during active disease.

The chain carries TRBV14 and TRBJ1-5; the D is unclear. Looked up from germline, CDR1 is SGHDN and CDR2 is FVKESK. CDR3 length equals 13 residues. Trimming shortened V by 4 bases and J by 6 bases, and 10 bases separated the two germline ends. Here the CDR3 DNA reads TGTGCCAGCAGCCGAGGTCAATTTCAGCCCCAGCATTTT. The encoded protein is CASSRGQFQPQHF. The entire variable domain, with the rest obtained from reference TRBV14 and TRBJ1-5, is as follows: EAGVTQFPSHSVIEKGQTVTLRCDPISGHDNLYWYRRVMGKEIKFLLHFVKESKQDESGMPNNRFLAERTGGTYSTLKVQPAELEDSGVYFCASSRGQFQPQHFGDGTRLSIL.

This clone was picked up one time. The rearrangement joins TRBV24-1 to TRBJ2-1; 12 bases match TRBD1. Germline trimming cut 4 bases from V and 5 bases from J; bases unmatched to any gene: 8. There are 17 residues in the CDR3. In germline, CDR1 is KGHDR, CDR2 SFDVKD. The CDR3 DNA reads TGTGCCACCAGTGAGGGGTGGGGACAGGGGGCGGACAATGAGCAGTTCTTC. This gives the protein CATSEGWGQGADNEQFF.

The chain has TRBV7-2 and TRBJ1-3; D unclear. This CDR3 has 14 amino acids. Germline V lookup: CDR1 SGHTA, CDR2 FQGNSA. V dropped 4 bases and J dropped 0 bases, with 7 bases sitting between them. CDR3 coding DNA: TGTGCCAGCAGCTCGGGGATCTCTGGAAACACCATATATTTT. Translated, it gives CASSSGISGNTIYF.

CDR3 region: CASSPGRYEQYF. CDR3 bases: TGTGCCAGCAGCCCAGGGCGGTACGAGCAGTACTTC. The V and J genes are TRBV28 and TRBJ2-7; the D gene is possibly TRBD1 (5 bases). Trimming left V 6 bases short and J 4 bases short, with 10 bases between. There are 12 residues in the CDR3. Per the germline V gene, CDR1 is MDHEN and CDR2 is SYDVKM.

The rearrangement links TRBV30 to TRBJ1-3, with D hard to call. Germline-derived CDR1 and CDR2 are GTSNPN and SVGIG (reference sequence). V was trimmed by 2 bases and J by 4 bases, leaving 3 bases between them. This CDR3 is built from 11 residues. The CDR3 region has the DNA TGTGCCTGGAGTCCAGGAAACACCATATATTTT. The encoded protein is CAWSPGNTIYF. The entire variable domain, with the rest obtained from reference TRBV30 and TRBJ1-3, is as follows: SQTIHQWPATLVQPVGSPLSLECTVEGTSNPNLYWYRQAAGRGLQLLFYSVGIGQISSEVPQNLSASRPQDRQFILSSKKLLLSDSGFYLCAWSPGNTIYFGEGSWLTVV.

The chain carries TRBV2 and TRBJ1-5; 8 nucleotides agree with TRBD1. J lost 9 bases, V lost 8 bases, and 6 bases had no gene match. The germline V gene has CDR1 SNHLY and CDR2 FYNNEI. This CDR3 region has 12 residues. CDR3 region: CASGRGQAPQHF. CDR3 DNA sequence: TGTGCCAGCGGCCGGGGACAGGCGCCCCAGCATTTT. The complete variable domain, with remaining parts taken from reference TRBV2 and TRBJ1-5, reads EPEVTQTPSHQVTQMGQEVILRCVPISNHLYFYWYRQILGQKVEFLVSFYNNEISEKSEIFDDQFSVERPDGSNFTLKIRSTKLEDSAMYFCASGRGQAPQHFGDGTRLSIL.

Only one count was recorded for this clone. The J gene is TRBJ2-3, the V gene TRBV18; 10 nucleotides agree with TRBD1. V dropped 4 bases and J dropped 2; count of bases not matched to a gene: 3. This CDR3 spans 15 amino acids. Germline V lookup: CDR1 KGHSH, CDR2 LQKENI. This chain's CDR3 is CASSLDRGYTDTQYF. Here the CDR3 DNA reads TGTGCCAGCTCACTGGACAGGGGGTACACAGATACGCAGTATTTT.

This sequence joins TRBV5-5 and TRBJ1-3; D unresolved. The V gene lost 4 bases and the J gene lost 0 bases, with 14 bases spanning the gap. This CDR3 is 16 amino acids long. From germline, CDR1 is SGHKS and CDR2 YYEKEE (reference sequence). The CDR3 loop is CASSAGRPSSGNTIYF. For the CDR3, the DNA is TGTGCCAGCAGCGCAGGCAGGCCGAGCTCTGGAAACACCATATATTTT.

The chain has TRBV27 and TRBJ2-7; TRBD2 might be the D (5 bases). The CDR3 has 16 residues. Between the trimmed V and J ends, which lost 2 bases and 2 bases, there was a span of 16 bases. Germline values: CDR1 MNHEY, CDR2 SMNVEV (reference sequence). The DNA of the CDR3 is TGTGCCAGCAGTTTAACGCGGGCGGGCGGGCCCTACGAGCAGTACTTC. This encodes CASSLTRAGGPYEQYF.

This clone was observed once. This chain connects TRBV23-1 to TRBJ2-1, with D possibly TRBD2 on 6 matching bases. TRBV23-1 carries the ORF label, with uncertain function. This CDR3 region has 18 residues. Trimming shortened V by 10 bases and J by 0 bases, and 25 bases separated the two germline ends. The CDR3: CAKSGPRVRVSSYNEQFF. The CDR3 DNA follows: TGCGCCAAAAGCGGGCCCAGGGTTAGGGTAAGCTCCTACAATGAGCAGTTCTTC.

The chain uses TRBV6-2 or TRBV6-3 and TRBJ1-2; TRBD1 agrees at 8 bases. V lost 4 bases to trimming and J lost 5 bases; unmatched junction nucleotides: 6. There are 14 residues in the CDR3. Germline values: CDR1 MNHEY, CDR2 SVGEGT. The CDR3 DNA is TGTGCCAGCAGTTCGGACAGGGTTCGGTATGGCTACACCTTC. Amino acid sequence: CASSSDRVRYGYTF.

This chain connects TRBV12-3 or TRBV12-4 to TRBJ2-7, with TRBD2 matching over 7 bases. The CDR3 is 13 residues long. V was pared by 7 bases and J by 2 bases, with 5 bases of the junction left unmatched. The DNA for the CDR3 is TGTGCCAGCACTGGGGGAGGGCCCTACGAGCAGTACTTC. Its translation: CASTGGGPYEQYF.

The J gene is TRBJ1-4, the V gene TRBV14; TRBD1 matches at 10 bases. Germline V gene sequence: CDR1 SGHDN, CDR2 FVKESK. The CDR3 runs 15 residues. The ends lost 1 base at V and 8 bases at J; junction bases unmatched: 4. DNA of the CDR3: TGTGCCAGCAGCCAAGCCGGGACAGGGGAAGAAAAACTGTTTTTT. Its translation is CASSQAGTGEEKLFF.

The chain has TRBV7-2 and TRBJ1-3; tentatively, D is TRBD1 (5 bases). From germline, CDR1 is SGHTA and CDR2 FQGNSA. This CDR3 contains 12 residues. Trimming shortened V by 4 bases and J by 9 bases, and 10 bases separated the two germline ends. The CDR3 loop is CASSSPGGTIYF. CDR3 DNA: TGTGCCAGCAGCTCGCCCGGGGGCACCATATATTTT.

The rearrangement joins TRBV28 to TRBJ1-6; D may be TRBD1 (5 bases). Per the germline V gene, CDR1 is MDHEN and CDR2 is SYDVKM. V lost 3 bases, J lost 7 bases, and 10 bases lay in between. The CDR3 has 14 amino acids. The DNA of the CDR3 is TGTGCCAGCAGTTTGGTACAGGCCAATTCACCCCTCCACTTT. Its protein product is CASSLVQANSPLHF.

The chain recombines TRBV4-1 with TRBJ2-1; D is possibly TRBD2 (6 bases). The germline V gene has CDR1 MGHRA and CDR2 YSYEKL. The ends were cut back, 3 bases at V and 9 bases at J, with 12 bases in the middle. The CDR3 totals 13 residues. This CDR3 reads CASSHDPAGEQFF. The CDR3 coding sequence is TGCGCCAGCAGCCACGACCCAGCGGGTGAGCAGTTCTTC.

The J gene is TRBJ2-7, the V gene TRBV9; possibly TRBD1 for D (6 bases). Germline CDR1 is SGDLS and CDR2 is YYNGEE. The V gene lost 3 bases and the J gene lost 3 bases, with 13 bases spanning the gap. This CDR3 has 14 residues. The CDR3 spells CASSAAAQGYEQYF. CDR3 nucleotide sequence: TGTGCCAGCAGCGCCGCGGCACAGGGCTACGAGCAGTACTTC. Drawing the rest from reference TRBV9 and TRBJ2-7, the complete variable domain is DSGVTQTPKHLITATGQRVTLRCSPRSGDLSVYWYQQSLDQGLQFLIQYYNGEERAKGNILERFSAQQFPDLHSELNLSSLELGDSALYFCASSAAAQGYEQYFGPGTRLTVT.

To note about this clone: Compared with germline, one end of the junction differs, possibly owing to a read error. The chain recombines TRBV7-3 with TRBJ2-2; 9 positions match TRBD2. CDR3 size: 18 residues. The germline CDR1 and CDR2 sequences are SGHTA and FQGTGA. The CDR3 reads CASSLTALAGLNTGELFF. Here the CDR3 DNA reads TGTGCCAGCAGCCTAACCGCCCTAGCGGGACTAAACACCGGGGAGCTGTTTTTT.

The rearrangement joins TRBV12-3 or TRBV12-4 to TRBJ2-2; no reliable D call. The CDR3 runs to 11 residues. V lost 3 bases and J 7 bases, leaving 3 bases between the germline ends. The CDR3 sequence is CASSFSGELFF. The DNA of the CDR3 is TGTGCCAGCAGTTTTAGCGGGGAGCTGTTTTTT.